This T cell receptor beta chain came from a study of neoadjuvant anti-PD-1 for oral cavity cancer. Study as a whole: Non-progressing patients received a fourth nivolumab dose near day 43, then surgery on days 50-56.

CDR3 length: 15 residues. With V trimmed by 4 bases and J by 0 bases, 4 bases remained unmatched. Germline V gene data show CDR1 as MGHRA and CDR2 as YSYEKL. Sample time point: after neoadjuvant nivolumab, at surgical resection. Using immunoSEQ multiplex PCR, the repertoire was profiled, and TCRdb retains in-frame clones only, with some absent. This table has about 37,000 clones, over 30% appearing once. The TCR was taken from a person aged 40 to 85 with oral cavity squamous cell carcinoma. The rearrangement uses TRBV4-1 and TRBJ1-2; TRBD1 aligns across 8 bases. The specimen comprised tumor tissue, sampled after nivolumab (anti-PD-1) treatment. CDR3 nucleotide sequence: TGCGCCAGCAGCCCTGGGACAGGCACTAACTATGGCTACACCTTC. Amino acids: CASSPGTGTNYGYTF.